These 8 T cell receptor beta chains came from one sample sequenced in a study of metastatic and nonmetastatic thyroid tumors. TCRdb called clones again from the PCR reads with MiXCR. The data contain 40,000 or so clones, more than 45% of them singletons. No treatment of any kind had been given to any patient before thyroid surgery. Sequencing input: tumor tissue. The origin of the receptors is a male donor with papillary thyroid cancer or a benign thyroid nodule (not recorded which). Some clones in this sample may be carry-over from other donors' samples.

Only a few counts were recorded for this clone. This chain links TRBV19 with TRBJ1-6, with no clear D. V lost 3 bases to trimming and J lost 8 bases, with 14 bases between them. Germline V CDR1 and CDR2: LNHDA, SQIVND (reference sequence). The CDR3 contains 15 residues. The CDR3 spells CASSMIRSRDSPLHF. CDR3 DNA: TGTGCCAGTAGTATGATCAGGTCGCGAGATTCACCCCTCCACTTT.

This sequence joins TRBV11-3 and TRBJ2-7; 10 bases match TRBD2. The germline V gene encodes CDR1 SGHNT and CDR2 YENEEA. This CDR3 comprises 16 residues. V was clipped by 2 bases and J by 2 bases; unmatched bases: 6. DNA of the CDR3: TGTGCCAGCAGCTTACGGAGCGGGAGGGGAACCTACGAGCAGTACTTC. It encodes CASSLRSGRGTYEQYF.

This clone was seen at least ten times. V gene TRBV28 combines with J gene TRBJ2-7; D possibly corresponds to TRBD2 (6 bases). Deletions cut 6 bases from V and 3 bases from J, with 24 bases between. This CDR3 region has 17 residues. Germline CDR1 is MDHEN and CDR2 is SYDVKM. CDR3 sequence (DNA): TGTGCCAGCAGATCCGCCGGTGCGGGGAGCAGGGACTACGAGCAGTACTTC. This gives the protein CASRSAGAGSRDYEQYF.

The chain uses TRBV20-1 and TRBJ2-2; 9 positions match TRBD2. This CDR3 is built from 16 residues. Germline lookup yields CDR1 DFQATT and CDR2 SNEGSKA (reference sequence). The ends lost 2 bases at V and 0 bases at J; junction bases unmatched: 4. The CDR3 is CSARLAGSPNTGELFF. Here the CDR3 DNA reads TGCAGTGCTAGACTAGCGGGGTCCCCGAACACCGGGGAGCTGTTTTTT.

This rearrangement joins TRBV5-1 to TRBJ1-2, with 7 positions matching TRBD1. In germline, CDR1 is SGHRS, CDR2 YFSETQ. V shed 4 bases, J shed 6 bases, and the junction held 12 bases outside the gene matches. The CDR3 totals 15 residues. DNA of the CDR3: TGCGCCAGCAGCCCTTCACGGACAGGACAAAATGGCTACACCTTC. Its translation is CASSPSRTGQNGYTF.

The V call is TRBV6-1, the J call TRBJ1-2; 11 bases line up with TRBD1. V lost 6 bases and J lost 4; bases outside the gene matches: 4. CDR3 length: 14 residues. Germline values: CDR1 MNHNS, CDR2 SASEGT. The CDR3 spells CASRWTGGGYGYTF. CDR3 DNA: TGTGCCAGCAGATGGACAGGGGGCGGCTATGGCTACACCTTC.

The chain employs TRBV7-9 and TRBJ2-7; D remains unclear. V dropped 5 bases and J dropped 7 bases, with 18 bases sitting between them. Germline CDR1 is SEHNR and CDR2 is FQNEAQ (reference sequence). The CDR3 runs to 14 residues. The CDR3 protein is CASSTSMSAREQYF. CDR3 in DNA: TGTGCCAGCAGCACCAGCATGTCTGCGAGGGAGCAGTACTTC. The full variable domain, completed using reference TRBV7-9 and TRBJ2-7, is DTGVSQNPRHKITKRGQNVTFRCDPISEHNRLYWYRQTLGQGPEFLTYFQNEAQLEKSRLLSDRFSAERPKGSFSTLEIQRTEQGDSAMYLCASSTSMSAREQYFGPGTRLTVT.

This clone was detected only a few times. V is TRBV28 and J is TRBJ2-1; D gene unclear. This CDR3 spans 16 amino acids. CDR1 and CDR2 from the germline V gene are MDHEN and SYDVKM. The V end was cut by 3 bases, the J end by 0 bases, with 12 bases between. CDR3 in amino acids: CASSFGPWYSYNEQFF. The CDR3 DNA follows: TGTGCCAGCAGTTTTGGACCGTGGTACTCCTACAATGAGCAGTTCTTC.